Detailed here is one TCR beta chain. This clonotype has ten or more counts. Its antigen remains undetermined. Base qualities are not at hand, and no much larger clone is one base apart. Trimmed from V: 3 bases; trimmed from J: 2 bases; junction bases lacking a gene match: 12. The CDR3 starts with the cysteine, ends with the phenylalanine, and has 20 residues. The sequence is cut down to CDR3 DNA, 60 bases in frame from base 1. The data derive from a study of neurological immune-mediated disorders (dated by TCRdb to about 2019). Concerning the study at large: Peripheral blood TCR-beta repertoires from HTLV-I-associated myelopathy (HAM/TSP) patients, multiple sclerosis patients and healthy controls were compared by UMI-based sequencing. Longitudinal samples, technical triplicates and paired sorted CD4+ and CD8+ T-cell subsets, alongside PBMC samples, were included among the approximately 98 TCR-beta libraries. Technical triplicate libraries were sequenced to precisely calculate the variability in frequency of each individual clone. Of the 68 subjects in the cohort, about 14 were HAM/TSP patients, roughly 35 were multiple sclerosis patients, and about 20 were healthy controls.

What this sample's time point label stands for: technical triplicate 1. For unsorted PBMC libraries, 2 million PBMCs were used after storage in RNAlater at -80 degrees C until RNA extraction. Peripheral blood was subjected to Ficoll-Hypaque density gradient centrifugation to isolate PBMCs, which were then cryopreserved in liquid nitrogen. Broader findings and caveats from the paper: Expanded clones from different subjects shared no identical CDR3 amino acid sequences, which suggests that TCR-beta repertoires were private in all groups. TCR clonal expansion was greatest in HAM/TSP patients and smallest in MS patients, who ranked below even healthy controls.

cDNA synthesis used template-switch 5'RACE with a primer carrying a 10-nucleotide random unique molecular identifier tagging each TCR transcript. Over 170 million TCR-beta sequences, covering 15-18 subjects, were produced in each sequencing run. The RNeasy kit was used for extraction of total RNA. TCR-beta VDJ regions were amplified with primers for the TCR constant region and the 5'RACE anchor, using the KAPA Real-time Library Amplification kit. A first PCR added sample indexes and Illumina adaptors, after which a second PCR increased the library yield. After purification with Ampure beads, the TCR product of roughly 650 bp was size-selected on a 2% E-gel SizeSelection system. Library quality was checked on a Bioanalyzer, concentration was measured with Qubit, and libraries were quantified with the Kapa Library Quantification kit before pooling. Paired-end 2 x 150 bp sequencing of the libraries was performed on an Illumina HiSeq 2500. To increase sequence diversity, roughly 25-31% phiX was spiked into each library pool. The source study handled its data this way. Quality-filtered reads were processed with the UMI-based MiGEC pipeline, and over 90% of raw TCR sequences were removed by the MiGEC pipeline during error correction. VDJ genes were aligned to IMGT germline references, and clonotypes were defined by unique CDR3 amino acid sequence plus V-J genes. VDJtools evaluated clonal expansion, Shannon diversity and CDR3 relatedness (CalcPairwiseDistances, ClusterSamples); CLCbio workbench built phylogenetic trees. A clone was classed as expanded if it had 8 or more unique UMIs, a cutoff based on coefficient-of-variation modelling across technical triplicates. TCRdb applied fastp at Q25 and MiXCR to the public reads, then kept only in-frame beta chains. A single entry per CDR3 protein holds the most common genes and DNA from its merged rows. The V and J calls reflect TCRdb's pipeline rather than the authors' work. The sample table lists 30,000 to 40,000 distinct CDR3 sequences, roughly 11% of them with a count of one. Around 3.9% of the sample rests with the top ten.

The source is a man aged 60-69 years with HTLV-1-associated myelopathy (HAM/TSP). Sequenced: PBMCs. This receptor chain uses TRBV12-3 or TRBV12-4 and TRBJ2-2; 13 middle bases align to TRBD2. The DNA is TGTGCCAGCAGTTTCCAGACTAGCGGGAGGATGGACAAAAACACCGGGGAGCTGTTTTTT. Translated, this gives CASSFQTSGRMDKNTGELFF.